This T cell receptor beta chain was retrieved from a study of blood T cell repertoires in COVID-19. Study information: Spain, Italy and the United States supplied samples that represented acute and convalescent COVID-19.

Original handling: Amplification with reference gene primers provided the estimates of nucleated cell counts. The method was immunoSEQ multiplex PCR; TCRdb's version includes in-frame clones alone and lacks a portion of them. V, J and clone size derive from that table, while D and trimming were established from the DNA sequence. The data show approximately 94,000 clones, around four fifths seen once. The CDR3 covers 15 residues. V was clipped by 7 bases and J by 1 base; unmatched bases: 7. Germline CDR1 is MNHEY and CDR2 is SVGAGI. The chain employs TRBV6-5 and TRBJ1-1; 9 bases are shared with TRBD1. The TCR was taken from a woman in her sixties or seventies with acute or convalescent COVID-19. Input material: peripheral blood. This CDR3 is CASTDPGQGNTEAFF. The CDR3 DNA reads as TGTGCCAGCACCGACCCGGGACAGGGGAACACTGAAGCTTTCTTT.